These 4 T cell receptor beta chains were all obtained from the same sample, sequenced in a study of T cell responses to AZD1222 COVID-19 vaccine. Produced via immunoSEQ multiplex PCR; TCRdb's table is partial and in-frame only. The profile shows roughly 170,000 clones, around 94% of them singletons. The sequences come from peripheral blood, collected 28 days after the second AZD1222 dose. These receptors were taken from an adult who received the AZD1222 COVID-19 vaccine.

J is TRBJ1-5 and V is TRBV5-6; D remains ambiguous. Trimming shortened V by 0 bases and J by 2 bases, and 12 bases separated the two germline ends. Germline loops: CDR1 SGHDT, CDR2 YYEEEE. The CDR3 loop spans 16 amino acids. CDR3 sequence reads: CASSLGSGFGNQPQHF. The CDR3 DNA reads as TGTGCCAGCAGCTTGGGGTCGGGATTCGGCAATCAGCCCCAGCATTTT.

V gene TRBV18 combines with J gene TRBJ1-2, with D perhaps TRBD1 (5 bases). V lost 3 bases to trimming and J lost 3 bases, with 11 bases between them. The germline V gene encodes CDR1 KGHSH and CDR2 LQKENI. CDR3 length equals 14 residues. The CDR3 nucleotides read TGTGCCAGCTCACCCCCAGGGTTGGACTATGGCTACACCTTC. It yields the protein CASSPPGLDYGYTF.

The CDR3 nucleotides read TGTGCCAGCAGCTCCGGGCTAGCGGGAGCCTACAATGAGCAGTTCTTC. It is translated as CASSSGLAGAYNEQFF. The V and J genes are TRBV5-8 and TRBJ2-1, with 10 bases identical to TRBD2. J gave up 2 bases and V 3 bases, and 5 bases lay outside the gene matches. The CDR3 runs to 16 residues. The germline V gene encodes CDR1 SGHTS and CDR2 YDEGEE. Full variable domain (missing parts from reference TRBV5-8 and TRBJ2-1): EAGVTQSPTHLIKTRGQQATLRCSPISGHTSVYWYQQALGLGLQFLLWYDEGEERNRGNFPPRFSGRQFPNYSSELNVNALELEDSALYLCASSSGLAGAYNEQFFGPGTRLTVL.

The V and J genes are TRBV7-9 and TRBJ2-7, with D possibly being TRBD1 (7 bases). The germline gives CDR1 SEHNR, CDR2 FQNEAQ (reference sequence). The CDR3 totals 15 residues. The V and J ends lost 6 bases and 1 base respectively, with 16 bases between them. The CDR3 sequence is CASSRGDSLSYEQYF. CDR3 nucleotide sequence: TGTGCCAGCAGTCGCGGGGACAGCCTTTCCTACGAGCAGTACTTC.